This T cell receptor (beta chain) came from a study of early stage breast cancer tumors. Overall study: Most invasive tumors, twelve of 16, were ER+/PR+/HER2-. Roughly 8 ER+/PR+/HER2- tumors were invasive ductal; a few were invasive lobular.

Each sample had two DNA replicates, around 0.45 ug blood or roughly 1.6 ug tissue. The repertoire was sequenced with immunoSEQ multiplex PCR; TCRdb's copy has only in-frame clones and lacks some. The sample shows some 11,000 clones, more than 60% of them seen only once. Trimming cost V 3 bases and J 2 bases; bases outside gene matches: 2. The V gene's germline CDR1 is SGHDN and CDR2 FVKESK. This CDR3 comprises 15 residues. Concerning this clone itself: Its target is not known.

Points from the study as a whole: Tumors had roughly 2.4-fold higher T cell density and higher clonality than adjacent normal breast tissue.

The receptor was derived from a person aged 70 to 79 with breast cancer. The chain recombines TRBV14 with TRBJ1-2; 11 bases fit TRBD1. The material sequenced was breast tumor tissue. The CDR3 protein is CASSQWTGGNYGYTF. The DNA for the CDR3 is TGTGCCAGCAGCCAGTGGACAGGGGGCAACTATGGCTACACCTTC.